This T cell receptor (beta chain) comes out of a study of PD-1 blockade in classical Hodgkin lymphoma. Study-wide findings and caveats: CD4+ TCR diversity, unlike CD8+, climbed significantly by C4D1.

Clones were sequenced by immunoSEQ multiplex PCR, and TCRdb holds only the in-frame ones, with some missing. In the table there are 31,000 or so clones, about 71% of which are singletons. Each patient relapsed following autologous stem cell transplantation, and prior brentuximab vedotin exposure differed. Regarding this clone: Antigen unknown.

The V segment lost 4 bases and the J segment 5 bases; nucleotides outside the gene matches: 3. The CDR3 is made up of 15 amino acids. Germline loops: CDR1 SGHNT, CDR2 YYREEE (reference sequence). Specimen: peripheral blood mononuclear cells (PBMCs), collected before the second cycle of nivolumab. The chain is built from TRBV5-4 and TRBJ1-6, with 10 bases that match TRBD1. The clonotype was recovered from a human donor with classical Hodgkin lymphoma. The CDR3 here is CASSTGTGDNSPLHF. The CDR3 nucleotides are TGTGCCAGCAGCACCGGGACAGGGGATAATTCACCCCTCCACTTT.